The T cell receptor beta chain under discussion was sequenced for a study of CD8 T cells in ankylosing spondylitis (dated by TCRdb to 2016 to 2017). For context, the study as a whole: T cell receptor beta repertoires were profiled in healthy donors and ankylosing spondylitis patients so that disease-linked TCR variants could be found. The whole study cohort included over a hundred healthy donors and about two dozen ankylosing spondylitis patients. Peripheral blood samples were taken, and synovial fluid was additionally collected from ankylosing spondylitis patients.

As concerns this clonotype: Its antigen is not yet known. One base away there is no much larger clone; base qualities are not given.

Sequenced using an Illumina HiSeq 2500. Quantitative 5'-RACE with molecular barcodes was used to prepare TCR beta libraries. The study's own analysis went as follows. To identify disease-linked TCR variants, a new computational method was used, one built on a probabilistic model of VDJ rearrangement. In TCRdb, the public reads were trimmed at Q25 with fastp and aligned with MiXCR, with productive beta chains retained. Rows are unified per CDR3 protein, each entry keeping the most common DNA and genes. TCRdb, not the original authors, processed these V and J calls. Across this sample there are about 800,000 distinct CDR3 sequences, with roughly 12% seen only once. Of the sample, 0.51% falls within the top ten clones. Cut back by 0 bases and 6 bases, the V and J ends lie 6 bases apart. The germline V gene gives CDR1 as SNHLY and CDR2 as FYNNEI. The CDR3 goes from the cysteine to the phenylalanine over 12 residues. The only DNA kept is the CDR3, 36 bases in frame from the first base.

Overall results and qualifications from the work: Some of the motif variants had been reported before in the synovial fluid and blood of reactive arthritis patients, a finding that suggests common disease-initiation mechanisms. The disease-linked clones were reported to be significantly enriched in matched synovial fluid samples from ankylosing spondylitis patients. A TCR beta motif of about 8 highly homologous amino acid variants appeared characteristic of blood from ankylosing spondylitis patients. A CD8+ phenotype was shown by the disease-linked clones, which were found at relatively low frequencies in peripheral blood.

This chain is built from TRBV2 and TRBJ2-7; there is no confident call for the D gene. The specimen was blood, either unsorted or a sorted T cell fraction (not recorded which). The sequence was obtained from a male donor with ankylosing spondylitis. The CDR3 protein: CASSEALGEQYF. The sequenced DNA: TGTGCCAGCAGTGAAGCTTTGGGCGAGCAGTACTTC. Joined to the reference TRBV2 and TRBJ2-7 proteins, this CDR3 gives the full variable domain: EPEVTQTPSHQVTQMGQEVILRCVPISNHLYFYWYRQILGQKVEFLVSFYNNEISEKSEIFDDQFSVERPDGSNFTLKIRSTKLEDSAMYFCASSEALGEQYFGPGTRLTVT.